One T cell receptor beta chain is described in this entry. Germline V gene data show CDR1 as MGHRA and CDR2 as YSYEKL. V gave up 1 base and J gave up 7 bases, with 14 bases separating them. The CDR3 has 15 residues. A multiplex PCR was run with 60 Vbeta primers and 13 Jbeta primers. The assay was immunoSEQ multiplex PCR, and TCRdb's table has in-frame clones only and misses some. Of 150,000 to 200,000 clones in the sample, around 78% are singletons; the top ten hold 1.5% to 2%. This sample is drawn from a study of cytomegalovirus exposure and HLA in healthy donors. The TCR originated in a young man in good health and CMV-seronegative. This chain uses TRBV4-1 with TRBJ2-1; D may be TRBD1 (6 bases). The sample was PBMCs. The CDR3 nucleotides are TGCGCCAGCAGCCAAGGGGACAATAGGGGTAATGAGCAGTTCTTC. Translation gives CASSQGDNRGNEQFF.